This T cell receptor (beta chain) was obtained from a study of beta chain features in type 1 diabetes. Points from the study as a whole: Type 1 diabetes patients had TCRB CDR3s that were shorter (moderately but significantly so) in all four CD4+ subsets. Type 1 diabetes patients had fewer VDJ junction insertions and more deletions. A cDNA-based sequencing approach could over-represent cells with high TCR expression.

Cells sorted by CD45RO/CCR7/CD25/CD127/CD95/CD27 comprised CD4+ naive, central memory, regulatory and stem cell-like memory cells. Reverse transcribing all isolated RNA meant expressed TCRB transcripts were sequenced. Repertoires were generated with immunoSEQ multiplex PCR, while TCRdb's copy carries only in-frame clones and drops some. The repertoire consists of 640,000 or so clones, with around an eighth occurring once and the leading ten covering about 0.02%. To note about this clone: Its antigen is undetermined. The same CDR3 is also encoded by other DNA sequences in this sample.

The trim removed 6 bases at V and 7 bases at J, leaving 6 bases unmatched. In germline, CDR1 is KGHSH, CDR2 LQKENI. This CDR3 is 14 amino acids long. Sequencing input: naive CD4+ T cells from blood. This sequence originates from a man aged 18-30 years with type 1 diabetes. This sequence joins TRBV18 and TRBJ2-1; 10 bases match TRBD1. This CDR3 is CASSPGTGDNEQFF. The CDR3 nucleotides are TGTGCCAGCTCCCCCGGGACAGGGGATAATGAGCAGTTCTTC.